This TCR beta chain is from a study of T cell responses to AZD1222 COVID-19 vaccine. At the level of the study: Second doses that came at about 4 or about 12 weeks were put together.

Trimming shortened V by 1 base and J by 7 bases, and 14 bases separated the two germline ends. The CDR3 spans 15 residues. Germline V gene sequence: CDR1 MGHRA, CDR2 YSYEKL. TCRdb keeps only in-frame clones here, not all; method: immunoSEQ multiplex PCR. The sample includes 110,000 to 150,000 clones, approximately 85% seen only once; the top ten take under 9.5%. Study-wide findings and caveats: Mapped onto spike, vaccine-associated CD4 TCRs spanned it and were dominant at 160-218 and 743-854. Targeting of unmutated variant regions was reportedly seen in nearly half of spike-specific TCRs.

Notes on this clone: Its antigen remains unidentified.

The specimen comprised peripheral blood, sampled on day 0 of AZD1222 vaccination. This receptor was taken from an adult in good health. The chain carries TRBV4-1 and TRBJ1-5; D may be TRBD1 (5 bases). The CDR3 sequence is CASSQVVGTAQPQHF. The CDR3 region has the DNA TGCGCCAGCAGCCAAGTTGTGGGGACTGCGCAGCCCCAGCATTTT.